A single sample gave rise to the 19 T cell receptor beta chains below, sequenced in a study of CD8 T cells in ankylosing spondylitis. TCRdb reanalysed the 5' RACE reads using MiXCR and keeps one entry per CDR3 protein. The sample lists about 220,000 distinct CDR3 sequences, over 9.5% occurring once. The sample consisted of blood, either unsorted or a sorted T cell fraction (not recorded which). These receptors were obtained from a male donor with ankylosing spondylitis or in good health (not recorded which).

This clonotype was recorded many times. The CDR3 nucleotides are TGTGCCAGCAGTTTGTATGGCAGGGAGCAGTTCTTC. Amino acid sequence: CASSLYGREQFF. The gene calls are TRBV12-3 or TRBV12-4 and TRBJ2-1; D ambiguous. V dropped 3 bases and J dropped 10 bases, with 10 bases sitting between them. The CDR3 runs 12 residues.

This clonotype was observed a few times. CDR3 sequence reads: CASSRPDRVEKLFF. The CDR3 DNA reads TGTGCCAGCTCACGACCCGACAGGGTTGAAAAACTGTTTTTT. The chain couples TRBV18 to TRBJ1-4, with 7 bases lining up with TRBD1. The trim removed 4 bases at V and 7 bases at J, leaving 6 bases unmatched. This CDR3 is 14 amino acids long. CDR1 is KGHSH, CDR2 LQKENI, per germline.

CDR3 sequence: CASSQVRQGAGRDEKLFF. The DNA for the CDR3 is TGTGCCAGCAGCCAAGTTCGTCAGGGGGCTGGGCGGGATGAAAAACTGTTTTTT. The rearrangement links TRBV4-2 to TRBJ1-4; 8 bases line up with TRBD1. J lost 6 bases, V lost 1 base, and 13 bases had no gene match. The CDR3 loop spans 18 amino acids. The germline V gene has CDR1 LGHNA and CDR2 YNFKEQ.

This clonotype was detected only a few times. This chain joins TRBV7-2 and TRBJ1-2; D is unresolved. This CDR3 has 15 residues. Trimming removed 1 base at V and 1 base at J, with 10 bases between. CDR1 SGHTA and CDR2 FQGNSA come from the germline V gene. This CDR3 is CASSLDAGINYGYTF. CDR3 bases: TGTGCCAGCAGCTTAGACGCAGGAATTAACTATGGCTACACCTTC.

The chain is built from TRBV12-3 or TRBV12-4 and TRBJ1-6, with 7 bases that match TRBD1. The CDR3 consists of 17 residues. With V trimmed by 1 base and J by 4 bases, 7 bases remained unmatched. In DNA, the CDR3 is TGTGCCAGCAGTTTAGGGGACAGCATTCAGTATAATTCACCCCTCCACTTT. It codes for CASSLGDSIQYNSPLHF.

Ten or more counts support this clonotype. V usage is TRBV7-8 and J usage is TRBJ2-2; 7 bases agree with TRBD2. J gave up 4 bases and V 1 base, and 6 bases lay outside the gene matches. CDR1 SGHVS and CDR2 FQNEAQ come from the germline V gene. This CDR3 comprises 16 residues. CDR3 nucleotide sequence: TGTGCCAGCAGCTTAGGGCCAGCGGGGTCCACCGGGGAGCTGTTTTTT. It encodes CASSLGPAGSTGELFF.

This clonotype was counted ten times or more. The chain carries TRBV5-1 and TRBJ1-3; no firm D call. CDR3 length equals 14 residues. Germline CDR1 reads SGHRS; CDR2 reads YFSETQ. The V end lost 2 bases, the J end lost 6 bases, and 12 bases lay between the germline ends. CDR3 DNA sequence: TGCGCCAGCAGCTTTGACCCTCGGATAAACACCATATATTTT. As protein: CASSFDPRINTIYF.

This clonotype occurred many times. This rearrangement joins TRBV7-2 to TRBJ1-2, with a weak D call TRBD1 (6 bases). V lost 7 bases to trimming and J lost 8 bases, with 17 bases between them. From germline, CDR1 is SGHTA and CDR2 FQGNSA. The CDR3 has 13 amino acids. The CDR3 DNA reads as TGTGCCAGCACCACCTCAGGGGTCGGGGGCTACACCTTC. Its translation is CASTTSGVGGYTF. Variable domain in full (rest from reference TRBV7-2 and TRBJ1-2): GAGVSQSPSNKVTEKGKDVELRCDPISGHTALYWYRQSLGQGLEFLIYFQGNSAPDKSGLPSDRFSAERTGGSVSTLTIQRTQQEDSAVYLCASTTSGVGGYTFGSGTRLTVV.

This clonotype showed up many times. The CDR3 sequence is CSASASGTEYYEQYF. The CDR3 bases are TGCAGTGCTAGTGCATCCGGGACTGAGTACTACGAGCAGTACTTC. J is TRBJ2-7 and V is TRBV20-1, with TRBD2 as a possible D gene (6 bases). V was shortened by 3 bases and J by 3 bases, with 18 bases between the two germline ends. This CDR3 contains 15 residues. In germline, CDR1 is DFQATT, CDR2 SNEGSKA (reference sequence).

The chain's CDR3 is CAWSGTLSTDTQYF. Here the CDR3 DNA reads TGTGCCTGGAGCGGAACCCTTAGCACAGATACGCAGTATTTT. The chain has TRBV30 and TRBJ2-3, with D unresolved. The CDR3 covers 14 residues. Germline CDR1 is GTSNPN and CDR2 is SVGIG (reference sequence). V was pared by 3 bases and J by 0 bases, with 10 bases between. Drawing the rest from reference TRBV30 and TRBJ2-3, the complete variable domain is SQTIHQWPATLVQPVGSPLSLECTVEGTSNPNLYWYRQAAGRGLQLLFYSVGIGQISSEVPQNLSASRPQDRQFILSSKKLLLSDSGFYLCAWSGTLSTDTQYFGPGTRLTVL.

This clonotype was counted at least ten times. The chain couples TRBV4-2 to TRBJ2-1; 12 bases map to TRBD2. From germline, CDR1 is LGHNA and CDR2 YNFKEQ. J lost 6 bases, V lost 6 bases, and 6 bases had no gene match. The CDR3 contains 15 residues. CDR3 nucleotides: TGTGCCAGCAGTTCCACTAGCGGGGGGTTCAATGAGCAGTTCTTC. Protein: CASSSTSGGFNEQFF.

The DNA of the CDR3 is TGTGCCAGCTCACCGAGACAGGGGACCTACGAGGTCAAAAACATTCAGTACTTC. It is translated as CASSPRQGTYEVKNIQYF. The chain joins TRBV18 to TRBJ2-4; 8 bases map to TRBD1. The CDR3 length is 18 residues. Germline trimming cut 3 bases from V and 3 bases from J; bases unmatched to any gene: 13. CDR1 and CDR2 from the germline V gene are KGHSH and LQKENI.

The sample holds many counts of this clonotype. The chain couples TRBV5-1 to TRBJ2-5, with D tentatively TRBD2 (5 bases). The CDR3 length is 14 residues. Looked up from germline, CDR1 is SGHRS and CDR2 is YFSETQ. V dropped 0 bases and J dropped 4 bases, with 10 bases sitting between them. The CDR3 region is CASSLDLDSETQYF. The CDR3 DNA follows: TGCGCCAGCAGCTTGGATTTGGACTCAGAGACCCAGTACTTC.

The V gene is TRBV5-1, the J gene TRBJ2-1, with a tentative D call TRBD2 (5 bases). Deletions cut 0 bases from V and 7 bases from J, with 20 bases between. The CDR3 loop spans 17 amino acids. In germline, CDR1 is SGHRS, CDR2 YFSETQ. CDR3 protein: CASSLAEGGTWSNEQFF. CDR3 nucleotide sequence: TGCGCCAGCAGCTTGGCCGAGGGCGGTACTTGGAGTAATGAGCAGTTCTTC.

This clonotype was detected only a few times. The chain joins TRBV7-9 to TRBJ1-2, with 7 positions matching TRBD1. V trimming: 3 bases; J trimming: 3 bases; junction bases outside the gene matches: 4. The CDR3 extends over 14 amino acids. Germline loops: CDR1 SEHNR, CDR2 FQNEAQ (reference sequence). CDR3 amino acids: CASSFSGQYYGYTF. The CDR3 DNA is TGTGCCAGCAGCTTCTCGGGACAGTACTATGGCTACACCTTC.

The sample holds many counts of this clonotype. The chain carries TRBV12-3 or TRBV12-4 and TRBJ1-5; weak D call: TRBD1 (5 bases). The CDR3 runs 13 residues. Trimming took off 3 bases at V and 4 bases at J, with 7 bases between the two ends. The CDR3 nucleotides are TGTGCCAGCAGTTTCCCAGGGAATCAGCCCCAGCATTTT. This codes for CASSFPGNQPQHF.

V and J are TRBV5-1 and TRBJ2-3, with a tentative D call TRBD1 (6 bases). The germline gives CDR1 SGHRS, CDR2 YFSETQ. Trimming took off 0 bases at V and 1 base at J, with 9 bases between the two ends. The CDR3 covers 15 residues. The CDR3 DNA is TGCGCCAGCAGCTTGGCAGGGGTTGGCACAGATACGCAGTATTTT. This translates into CASSLAGVGTDTQYF. Using reference TRBV5-1 and TRBJ2-3 for the parts outside the CDR3, the full variable domain is KAGVTQTPRYLIKTRGQQVTLSCSPISGHRSVSWYQQTPGQGLQFLFEYFSETQRNKGNFPGRFSGRQFSNSRSEMNVSTLELGDSALYLCASSLAGVGTDTQYFGPGTRLTVL.

Ten or more counts support this clonotype. This CDR3 reads CASSLGQDSYNEQFF. CDR3 DNA: TGTGCCAGTAGTCTAGGACAGGATTCCTACAATGAGCAGTTCTTC. This chain joins TRBV19 and TRBJ2-1, with 7 bases matching TRBD1. Germline CDR1 reads LNHDA; CDR2 reads SQIVND (reference sequence). The CDR3 runs 15 residues. Trimming cost V 5 bases and J 1 base; bases outside gene matches: 5. Together with reference TRBV19 and TRBJ2-1, the CDR3 gives the full variable domain: DGGITQSPKYLFRKEGQNVTLSCEQNLNHDAMYWYRQDPGQGLRLIYYSQIVNDFQKGDIAEGYSVSREKKESFPLTVTSAQKNPTAFYLCASSLGQDSYNEQFFGPGTRLTVL.

This clonotype was counted at least ten times. This sequence joins TRBV27 and TRBJ2-2, with D hard to call. This CDR3 contains 12 residues. Per the germline V gene, CDR1 is MNHEY and CDR2 is SMNVEV (reference sequence). Trimming stripped 6 bases from V and 1 base from J, with 3 bases between. Written as DNA, the CDR3 is TGTGCCAGCAGGCGGAACACCGGGGAGCTGTTTTTT. It codes for CASRRNTGELFF.